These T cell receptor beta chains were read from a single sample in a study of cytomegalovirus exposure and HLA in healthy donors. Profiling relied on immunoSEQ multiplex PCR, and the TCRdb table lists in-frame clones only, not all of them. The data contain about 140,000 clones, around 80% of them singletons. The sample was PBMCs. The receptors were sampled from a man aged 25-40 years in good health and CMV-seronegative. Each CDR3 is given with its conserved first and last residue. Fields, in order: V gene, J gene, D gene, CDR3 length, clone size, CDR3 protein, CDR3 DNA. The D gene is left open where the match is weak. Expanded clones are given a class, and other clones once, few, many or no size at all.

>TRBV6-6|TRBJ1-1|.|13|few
CASSSSPTAEAFF
TGTGCCAGCAGTAGCTCGCCTACCGCTGAAGCTTTCTTT
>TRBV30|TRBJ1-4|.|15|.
CATLSHQGSNEKLFF
TGTGCCACACTATCGCACCAGGGGAGTAATGAAAAACTGTTTTTT
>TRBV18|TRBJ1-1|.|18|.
CASSPKGGRGTLNTEAFF
TGTGCCAGCTCACCGAAAGGTGGGCGGGGGACACTGAACACTGAAGCTTTCTTT
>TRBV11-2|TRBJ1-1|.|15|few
CASSLVDQGYTEAFF
TGTGCCAGCAGCTTAGTCGACCAGGGATACACTGAAGCTTTCTTT
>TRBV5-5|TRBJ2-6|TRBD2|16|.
CASRTSGVSGANVLTF
TGTGCCAGCAGAACCAGCGGGGTCTCTGGGGCCAACGTCCTGACTTTC
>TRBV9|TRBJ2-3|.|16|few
CASSVASGGIADTQYF
TGTGCCAGCAGCGTAGCCTCTGGCGGGATCGCAGATACGCAGTATTTT
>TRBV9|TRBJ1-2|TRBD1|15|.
CASSVEGQGAEGYTF
TGTGCCAGCAGCGTAGAGGGACAGGGGGCGGAGGGCTACACCTTC
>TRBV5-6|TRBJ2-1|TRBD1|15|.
CASRFRGSSYNEQFF
TGTGCCAGCAGGTTCAGGGGGAGCTCCTACAATGAGCAGTTCTTC
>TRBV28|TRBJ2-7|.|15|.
CASSYTRLRAYEQYF
TGTGCCAGCAGTTATACACGGCTACGGGCCTACGAGCAGTACTTC
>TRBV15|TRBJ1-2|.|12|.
CATRGADYGYTF
TGTGCCACCCGGGGGGCGGACTATGGCTACACCTTC
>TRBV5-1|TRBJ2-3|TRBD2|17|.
CASSLGGLAEPTDTQYF
TGCGCCAGCAGCTTAGGGGGACTAGCGGAACCTACAGATACGCAGTATTTT
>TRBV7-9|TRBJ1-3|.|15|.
CASSLAPTGKNTIYF
TGTGCCAGCAGCTTAGCTCCAACAGGGAAAAACACCATATATTTT
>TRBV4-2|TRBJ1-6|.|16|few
CASSQEGQGRNSPLHF
TGTGCCAGCAGCCAAGAAGGTCAGGGCAGAAATTCACCCCTCCACTTT
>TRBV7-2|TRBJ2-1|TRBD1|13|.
CASSLGQGDEQFF
TGTGCCAGCAGCCTGGGACAGGGCGATGAGCAGTTCTTC
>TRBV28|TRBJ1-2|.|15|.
CASSLGGNRWWGYTF
TGTGCCAGCAGTTTGGGGGGGAACAGGTGGTGGGGCTACACCTTC
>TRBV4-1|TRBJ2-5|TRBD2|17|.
CASSQDRTGGPKETQYF
TGCGCCAGCAGCCAAGATCGAACGGGAGGGCCGAAAGAGACCCAGTACTTC
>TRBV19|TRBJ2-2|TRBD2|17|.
CASVGGGLARNTGELFF
TGTGCCAGTGTGGGGGGGGGACTAGCAAGGAACACCGGGGAGCTGTTTTTT
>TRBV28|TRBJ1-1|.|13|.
CASSPRINTEAFF
TGTGCCAGCAGCCCTCGTATCAACACTGAAGCTTTCTTT
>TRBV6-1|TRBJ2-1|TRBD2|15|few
CASSAGTSGRNEQFF
TGTGCCAGCAGTGCCGGGACTAGCGGGAGAAATGAGCAGTTCTTC
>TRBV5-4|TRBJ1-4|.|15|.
CASSPDPAANEKLFF
TGTGCCAGCAGCCCCGACCCAGCGGCTAATGAAAAACTGTTTTTT
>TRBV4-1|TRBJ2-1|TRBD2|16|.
CASSQEGLAGLNEQFF
TGCGCCAGCAGCCAAGAAGGTCTAGCGGGGCTGAATGAGCAGTTCTTC
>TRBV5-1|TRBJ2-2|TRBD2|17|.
CASSYTGTSGNTGELFF
TGCGCCAGCAGCTACACCGGGACTAGCGGTAACACCGGGGAGCTGTTTTTT
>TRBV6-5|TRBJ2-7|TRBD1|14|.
CASSEGTGGYEQYF
TGTGCCAGCAGTGAAGGGACAGGGGGCTACGAGCAGTACTTC
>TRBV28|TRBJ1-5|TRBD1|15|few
CASSPLLRGRRTQHF
TGTGCCAGCAGTCCCCTCTTGAGGGGGCGGCGGACCCAGCATTTT
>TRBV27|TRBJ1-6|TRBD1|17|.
CASSPPPFGTGLSPLHF
TGTGCCAGCAGTCCTCCACCTTTTGGGACAGGGCTCTCACCCCTCCACTTT
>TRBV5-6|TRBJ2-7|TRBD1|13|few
CASSSDLPGGQYF
TGTGCCAGCAGCTCCGATTTGCCAGGGGGGCAGTACTTC
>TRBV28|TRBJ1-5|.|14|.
CASSDLGNSESQHF
TGTGCCAGCAGTGATCTGGGCAACTCTGAGTCCCAGCATTTT
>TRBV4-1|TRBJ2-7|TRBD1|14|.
CASRDRESSYEQYF
TGCGCCAGCCGGGACAGGGAAAGCTCCTACGAGCAGTACTTC
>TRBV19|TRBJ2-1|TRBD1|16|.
CASSIGTGGPYNEQFF
TGTGCCAGTAGTATTGGGACAGGGGGCCCCTACAATGAGCAGTTCTTC
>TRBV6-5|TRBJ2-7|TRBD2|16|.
CASSYSAGGPSYEQYF
TGTGCCAGCAGTTACTCTGCGGGAGGGCCCTCCTACGAGCAGTACTTC
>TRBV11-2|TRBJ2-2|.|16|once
CASSLVGQGIAGELFF
TGTGCCAGCAGCTTAGTGGGTCAGGGGATCGCCGGGGAGCTGTTTTTT
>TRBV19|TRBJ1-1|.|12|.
CASSIQQHEAFF
TGTGCCAGTAGTATACAACAGCATGAAGCTTTCTTT